Following are 13 T cell receptor beta chains from one sample sequenced in a study of patients and donors after allogeneic stem cell transplantation. From the RT-PCR reads, TCRdb called clonotypes with MiXCR, one entry per CDR3 protein. The sample lists about a million distinct CDR3 sequences, approximately 18% occurring once. The sequencing sample was made of blood, either unsorted or a sorted T cell fraction (not recorded which). These receptors were taken from a human donor who was either an allogeneic HSCT recipient or a stem cell or donor lymphocyte infusion donor (not recorded which). It is not recorded whose cells these are; they may come from a transplant donor.

This clonotype has just a few counts. The chain is built from TRBV9 and TRBJ2-1; no firm D call. CDR1 and CDR2 (germline): SGDLS, YYNGEE. The CDR3 covers 12 residues. V lost 2 bases and J lost 5, with 5 bases in between. In DNA form, the CDR3 reads TGTGCCAGCAGCGTCCAGGACAATGAGCAGTTCTTC. Protein product: CASSVQDNEQFF.

The J gene is TRBJ1-4, the V gene TRBV7-8; D is ambiguous. The ends were cut back, 5 bases at V and 4 bases at J, with 11 bases in the middle. Germline lookup yields CDR1 SGHVS and CDR2 FQNEAQ. The length of the CDR3 is 14 residues. CDR3 sequence reads: CASSHDKGNEKLFF. The CDR3 DNA reads as TGTGCCAGCAGCCACGACAAGGGTAATGAAAAACTGTTTTTT.

The V call is TRBV6-2 or TRBV6-3, the J call TRBJ2-3, with a possible D match to TRBD2 (5 bases). The germline V gene encodes CDR1 MNHEY and CDR2 SVGEGT. This CDR3 comprises 16 residues. Trimming shortened V by 2 bases and J by 1 base, and 13 bases separated the two germline ends. The CDR3 is CASSYGKGGRTDTQYF. CDR3 DNA: TGTGCCAGCAGTTACGGTAAAGGAGGCCGCACAGATACGCAGTATTTT.

The genes are TRBV4-2 and TRBJ1-1; 8 bases are a match to TRBD1. This CDR3 has 16 residues. J lost 4 bases, V lost 3 bases, and 10 bases had no gene match. The V gene's germline CDR1 is LGHNA and CDR2 YNFKEQ. The CDR3 DNA follows: TGTGCCAGCAGCCAGGAGACAGGGGTCGTCGGCACTGAAGCTTTCTTT. It specifies CASSQETGVVGTEAFF.

The chain uses TRBV3-1 and TRBJ1-2; D gene ambiguous. The CDR3 totals 16 residues. Germline CDR1 is LGHDT and CDR2 is YNNKEL (reference sequence). Trimming stripped 0 bases from V and 1 base from J, with 12 bases between. In DNA form, the CDR3 reads TGTGCCAGCAGCCAAGAGAACGGAAAAGTTAACTATGGCTACACCTTC. Its protein product is CASSQENGKVNYGYTF.

This clonotype showed up many times. The chain uses TRBV7-9 and TRBJ1-1, with D possibly matching TRBD1 (6 bases). Trimming left V 4 bases short and J 0 bases short, with 6 bases between. There are 13 residues in the CDR3. CDR1 and CDR2 (germline): SEHNR, FQNEAQ (reference sequence). CDR3 coding DNA: TGTGCCAGCAGCTGGGACATGAACACTGAAGCTTTCTTT. This encodes CASSWDMNTEAFF.

The sample holds a few counts of this clonotype. The CDR3 loop reads CASSHDIKNTGELFF. The CDR3, as DNA: TGTGCCAGCAGCCACGACATTAAGAACACCGGGGAGCTGTTTTTT. V gene TRBV28 combines with J gene TRBJ2-2; D remains ambiguous. Germline lookup yields CDR1 MDHEN and CDR2 SYDVKM. This CDR3 spans 15 amino acids. V was cut by 6 bases and J by 1 base, with 12 bases left in between.

V is TRBV4-3 and J is TRBJ1-4; 11 bases fit TRBD1. The CDR3 consists of 15 residues. The J segment lost 5 bases and the V segment lost 4 bases, leaving 3 bases of the junction unmatched. The germline CDR1 and CDR2 sequences are LGHNA and YSLEER. Here the CDR3 DNA reads TGCGCCAGCAGCCGCGGGACAGGGGGAAATGAAAAACTGTTTTTT. Protein product: CASSRGTGGNEKLFF.

This clonotype has only a few counts. The chain is built from TRBV20-1 and TRBJ1-1; TRBD1 is a possible D gene (5 bases). CDR1 and CDR2 (germline): DFQATT, SNEGSKA (reference sequence). The CDR3 consists of 15 residues. Trimming cost V 3 bases and J 0 bases, with 14 bases left between them. The CDR3 sequence: CSARKAGTMNTEAFF. Written as DNA, the CDR3 is TGCAGTGCTAGGAAGGCAGGGACTATGAACACTGAAGCTTTCTTT.

This clonotype has just a few counts. The CDR3 nucleotides read TGTGCCAGCAGTGAAGGGGTCGAGCAGTACTTC. It yields the protein CASSEGVEQYF. This rearrangement joins TRBV2 to TRBJ2-7; the D is unclear. The ends were cut back, 1 base at V and 6 bases at J, with 4 bases in the middle. Per germline, CDR1 SNHLY and CDR2 FYNNEI. The CDR3 is 11 residues long.

This clonotype came up a few times. The chain has TRBV6-2 or TRBV6-3 and TRBJ1-2, with D possibly TRBD1 on 5 matching bases. This CDR3 has 13 amino acids. Germline-derived CDR1 and CDR2 are MNHEY and SVGEGT. Trimming removed 4 bases at V and 6 bases at J, with 12 bases between. This CDR3 reads CASSSLGEDGYTF. DNA of the CDR3: TGTGCCAGCAGTTCCCTGGGGGAGGATGGCTACACCTTC.

In this sample, this clonotype turned up a few times. The chain uses TRBV5-1 and TRBJ2-7, with D uncertain. This CDR3 is built from 12 residues. V was trimmed by 0 bases and J by 5 bases, leaving 6 bases between them. Germline CDR1 and CDR2: SGHRS and YFSETQ. The CDR3 sequence: CASSLGTDEQYF. In nucleotides, the CDR3 is TGCGCCAGCAGCTTGGGAACCGACGAGCAGTACTTC. The complete variable domain, with remaining parts taken from reference TRBV5-1 and TRBJ2-7, reads KAGVTQTPRYLIKTRGQQVTLSCSPISGHRSVSWYQQTPGQGLQFLFEYFSETQRNKGNFPGRFSGRQFSNSRSEMNVSTLELGDSALYLCASSLGTDEQYFGPGTRLTVT.

The chain couples TRBV10-3 to TRBJ2-2; 12 positions agree with TRBD1. Germline lookup yields CDR1 ENHRY and CDR2 SYGVKD. Unmatched junction bases numbered 6, after V lost 10 bases and J lost 6 bases. The CDR3 spans 14 residues. The CDR3 DNA is TGTGCCACAGGGACAGGGGGCGAAGCCGGGGAGCTGTTTTTT. Protein: CATGTGGEAGELFF.